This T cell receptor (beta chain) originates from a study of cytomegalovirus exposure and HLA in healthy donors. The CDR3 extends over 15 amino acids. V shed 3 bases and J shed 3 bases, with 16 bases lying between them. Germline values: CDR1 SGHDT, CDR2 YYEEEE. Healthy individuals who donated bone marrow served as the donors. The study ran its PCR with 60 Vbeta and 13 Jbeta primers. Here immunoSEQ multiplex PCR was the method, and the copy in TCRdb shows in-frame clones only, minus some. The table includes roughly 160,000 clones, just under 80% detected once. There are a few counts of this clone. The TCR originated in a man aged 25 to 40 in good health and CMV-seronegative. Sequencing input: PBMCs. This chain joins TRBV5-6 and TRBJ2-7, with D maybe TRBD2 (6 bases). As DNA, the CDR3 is TGTGCCAGCAGCTCCCTCTATAGCGGAAACTACGAGCAGTACTTC. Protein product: CASSSLYSGNYEQYF.